This entry lists 16 T cell receptor beta chains sequenced from one sample in a study of T cells in Graves' hyperthyroidism and ophthalmopathy. Using RNA transcripts as the source, TCR beta CDR3 regions were amplified. The TCR CDR3 was amplified in a first-round RT-PCR using the HTBI primer set. Using its own MiXCR run on the multiplex PCR reads, TCRdb lists one record per CDR3 protein. The data show roughly 500,000 distinct CDR3 sequences, with 15% to 20% seen just once and 29% held by the top ten. The specimen sequenced was blood. The receptors derive from a woman in her twenties or thirties with Graves' ophthalmopathy.

This clonotype showed up many times. The chain uses TRBV5-1 and TRBJ2-7; 7 nucleotides match TRBD2. This CDR3 region has 15 residues. Per the germline V gene, CDR1 is SGHRS and CDR2 is YFSETQ. Unmatched junction bases numbered 9, after V lost 3 bases and J lost 3 bases. The CDR3 sequence is CASSWGGAVNYEQYF. The DNA for the CDR3 is TGCGCCAGCAGCTGGGGAGGGGCCGTGAACTACGAGCAGTACTTC.

The DNA of the CDR3 is TGTGCCAGTAGCGTAGCCGGACAGAGTTCCTACGAGCAGTACTTC. As protein: CASSVAGQSSYEQYF. The rearrangement joins TRBV19 to TRBJ2-7; D might be TRBD1 (6 bases). The CDR3 spans 15 residues. Germline CDR1 LNHDA, CDR2 SQIVND (reference sequence). V lost 6 bases, J lost 1 base, and 16 bases lay in between.

This clonotype was seen repeatedly, ten times or more. The chain couples TRBV11-3 to TRBJ2-7, with D tentatively TRBD1 (6 bases). This CDR3 has 15 amino acids. Per germline, CDR1 SGHNT and CDR2 YENEEA. Trimming shortened V by 2 bases and J by 2 bases, and 13 bases separated the two germline ends. CDR3: CASSLRDTTAYEQYF. The CDR3 DNA follows: TGTGCCAGCAGCTTACGGGACACTACGGCCTACGAGCAGTACTTC.

On this clonotype itself: A much larger clone differs from this one at a single base, so this may be a read error. CDR3: CASSLSSGAGELSF. CDR3 DNA sequence: TGCGCCAGCAGCTTGTCTTCCGGGGCCGGGGAGCTGTCTTTT. The J gene is TRBJ2-2, the V gene TRBV7-9; D possibly uses TRBD1 or TRBD2 (5 bases each). The germline gives CDR1 SEHNR, CDR2 FQNEAQ (reference sequence). The CDR3 contains 14 residues.

This clonotype came up many times. V and J are TRBV7-2 and TRBJ2-1, with a possible D match to TRBD2 (5 bases). V lost 4 bases to trimming and J lost 5 bases, with 9 bases between them. The CDR3 length is 13 residues. From germline, CDR1 is SGHTA and CDR2 FQGNSA. The CDR3 sequence: CASSWSGDNEQFF. The CDR3, as DNA: TGTGCCAGCAGCTGGTCCGGGGACAATGAGCAGTTCTTC.

This clonotype was seen a few times. The chain joins TRBV5-1 to TRBJ1-1; D gene ambiguous. Germline loops: CDR1 SGHRS, CDR2 YFSETQ. The CDR3 covers 14 residues. The V end lost 3 bases, the J end lost 7 bases, and 16 bases lay between the germline ends. Here the CDR3 reads CASSSQNPNYEAFF. The CDR3, as DNA: TGCGCCAGCAGCTCGCAAAACCCCAATTATGAAGCTTTCTTT.

Of note for this clonotype: A much more abundant neighbour one base away suggests this may be a read error. The rearrangement uses TRBV18 and TRBJ2-5, with a tentative D call TRBD1 (6 bases). Germline V gives CDR1 KGHSH, CDR2 LQKENI. The CDR3 has 14 amino acids. Between the trimmed V and J ends, which lost 2 bases and 4 bases, there was a span of 11 bases. CDR3 DNA sequence: TGTGCCAGCTCACCATCTGTGACAGGAGAGACCCAGTACTTC. Translated: CASSPSVTGETQYF.

The rearrangement links TRBV20-1 to TRBJ2-7, with D tentatively TRBD1 or TRBD2 (6 bases each). V lost 2 bases, J lost 3 bases, and 17 bases lay in between. CDR3 length: 15 residues. CDR1 DFQATT and CDR2 SNEGSKA come from the germline V gene (reference sequence). The CDR3 loop is CSARQQGRGLYEQYF. The CDR3 region has the DNA TGCAGTGCTAGACAACAGGGTAGGGGACTCTACGAGCAGTACTTC.

This clonotype came up a few times. This chain connects TRBV9 to TRBJ1-3, with D maybe TRBD1 (5 bases). Trimming shortened V by 3 bases and J by 0 bases, and 19 bases separated the two germline ends. Per germline, CDR1 SGDLS and CDR2 YYNGEE. This CDR3 contains 18 residues. Here the CDR3 reads CASSATPGTEDSGNTIYF. In DNA, the CDR3 is TGTGCCAGCAGCGCCACTCCCGGGACGGAAGACTCTGGAAACACCATATATTTT.

Only a few counts were recorded for this clonotype. J is TRBJ2-7 and V is TRBV5-1, with D possibly TRBD1 on 6 matching bases. This CDR3 comprises 16 residues. Germline CDR1 SGHRS, CDR2 YFSETQ. The V and J ends lost 2 bases and 5 bases respectively, with 20 bases between them. DNA of the CDR3: TGCGCCAGCAGCTTCTTGGCTTTACAGGGCGTACACGAGCAGTACTTC. This translates into CASSFLALQGVHEQYF.

V and J are TRBV14 and TRBJ2-5; the D call may be TRBD1 or TRBD2 (5 bases each). Trimming left V 3 bases short and J 1 base short, with 12 bases between. Germline CDR1 SGHDN, CDR2 FVKESK. The CDR3 runs 15 residues. The CDR3 loop is CASSHLGRIQETQYF. The CDR3 DNA follows: TGTGCCAGCAGCCACTTGGGACGGATCCAAGAGACCCAGTACTTC. Based on the CDR3 plus reference TRBV14 and TRBJ2-5, the full variable domain is EAGVTQFPSHSVIEKGQTVTLRCDPISGHDNLYWYRRVMGKEIKFLLHFVKESKQDESGMPNNRFLAERTGGTYSTLKVQPAELEDSGVYFCASSHLGRIQETQYFGPGTRLLVL.

CDR3 in DNA: TGTGCCAGCACGCCCCTCCCAAGTAGCGGGAGGGCCGGGGGTGAGCAGTTCTTC. Translating gives CASTPLPSSGRAGGEQFF. The rearrangement uses TRBV9 and TRBJ2-1; 11 nucleotides match TRBD2. The germline CDR1 and CDR2 sequences are SGDLS and YYNGEE. The CDR3 runs to 18 residues. The V and J ends lost 6 bases and 9 bases, in that order; junction bases with no gene match: 20.

The table lists this clonotype with many counts. This sequence joins TRBV28 and TRBJ2-7, with TRBD1 matching over 9 bases. Germline V gene data show CDR1 as MDHEN and CDR2 as SYDVKM. CDR3 length equals 19 residues. The junction had 17 bases not matched to a gene; V was cut back by 5 bases and J by 0 bases. CDR3 nucleotide sequence: TGTGCCAGCAGTCCAGCAGACCGATTGACAGGGGGTAGCTCCTACGAGCAGTACTTC. Translated: CASSPADRLTGGSSYEQYF.

The chain recombines TRBV12-3 or TRBV12-4 with TRBJ2-2; no firm D call. The CDR3 totals 14 residues. Trimming pared 2 bases from V and 6 bases from J, leaving 10 bases between. This CDR3 reads CASSLLGTAGELFF. CDR3 DNA sequence: TGTGCCAGCAGTTTACTCGGTACAGCCGGGGAGCTGTTTTTT.

The chain employs TRBV14 and TRBJ1-2; D gene unclear. This CDR3 has 12 residues. Germline lookup yields CDR1 SGHDN and CDR2 FVKESK. V was trimmed by 1 base and J by 8 bases, leaving 8 bases between them. The CDR3 coding sequence is TGTGCCAGCAGCCAAGGACTCTCCGGCTACACCTTC. Its protein is CASSQGLSGYTF. The full variable domain, with the rest looked up from reference TRBV14 and TRBJ1-2, is EAGVTQFPSHSVIEKGQTVTLRCDPISGHDNLYWYRRVMGKEIKFLLHFVKESKQDESGMPNNRFLAERTGGTYSTLKVQPAELEDSGVYFCASSQGLSGYTFGSGTRLTVV.

This chain joins TRBV20-1 and TRBJ2-5; 7 positions match TRBD2. Losses at the gene ends were 1 base for V and 5 bases for J; bases not matched to a gene: 13. CDR1 DFQATT and CDR2 SNEGSKA come from the germline V gene (reference sequence). There are 16 residues in the CDR3. CDR3 sequence: CSARGTRGRAGETQYF. In DNA form, the CDR3 reads TGCAGTGCTAGAGGGACTAGAGGGAGGGCCGGGGAGACCCAGTACTTC.